The 27 T cell receptor beta chains below were found in one sample sequenced in a study of T cell responses to AZD1222 COVID-19 vaccine. Sequenced by immunoSEQ multiplex PCR; TCRdb stores in-frame clones only, minus some. Of around 140,000 clones listed, about 90% are singletons. The sample consisted of peripheral blood, taken 28 days after the second AZD1222 dose. These receptors came from an adult who received the AZD1222 COVID-19 vaccine.

With respect to this clone: The junction departs from the called germline gene at one end, perhaps through a read error. This chain uses TRBV7-7 with TRBJ2-5; TRBD1 aligns across 8 bases. Germline CDR1 SSHAT, CDR2 FNYEAQ (reference sequence). The CDR3 sequence is 17 residues long. CDR3 coding DNA: TGTGCTAGCAGCTTAACGGCAGGGGGCGGCTGGGGAGAGACCCAGTACTTC. It translates to CASSLTAGGGWGETQYF.

With regard to this clone: A junction end diverges from the germline sequence, so it may reflect a read error. The sample carries other DNA sequences with the same CDR3. The chain couples TRBV3-1 (or the pseudogene TRBV3-2) to TRBJ1-2, with 9 bases aligning to TRBD1. Germline V gene lookup returns CDR1 LGHDT and CDR2 YNNKEL (reference sequence). CDR3 length: 15 amino acids. The CDR3 DNA is TGCGCCAGCAGCCATGGACAGGGGTTTAACTATGGCTACACCTTC. Translating gives CASSHGQGFNYGYTF.

V gene TRBV10-1 combines with J gene TRBJ2-7; D uncertain. The CDR3 contains 14 residues. Trimming removed 3 bases from V and 6 bases from J, with 15 bases in between. In germline, CDR1 is WNHNN, CDR2 SYGVQD (reference sequence). The CDR3 loop reads CASSDDRQVGEQYF. The CDR3 nucleotides are TGCGCCAGCAGTGACGATAGACAAGTTGGCGAGCAGTACTTC.

The V gene is TRBV5-1, the J gene TRBJ2-1; D tentatively fits TRBD1 or TRBD2 (5 bases each). CDR1 is SGHRS and CDR2 is YFSETQ in the germline V gene. Trimming removed 4 bases from V and 2 bases from J, with 13 bases in between. CDR3 length: 15 amino acids. The CDR3 is CASSGDRRTYNEQFF. CDR3 DNA: TGCGCCAGCAGCGGGGACCGTCGGACCTACAATGAGCAGTTCTTC.

This clone was picked up one time. The V call is TRBV6-2 or TRBV6-3, the J call TRBJ1-5; D unresolved. Germline assignment: CDR1 MNHEY and CDR2 SVGEGT. Deletions cut 6 bases from V and 0 bases from J, with 9 bases between. The CDR3 contains 14 residues. The CDR3 is CASSIRYSNQPQHF. The CDR3, as DNA: TGTGCCAGCAGCATTCGGTATAGCAATCAGCCCCAGCATTTT.

The chain employs TRBV6-6 and TRBJ1-5; 7 positions agree with TRBD1. CDR3 length equals 17 residues. V was clipped by 5 bases and J by 2 bases; unmatched bases: 12. Germline V CDR1 and CDR2: MNHNY, SVGAGI (reference sequence). The CDR3 nucleotides read TGTGCCAGCAGTCCATCCTCGGGACAGATACGCAATCAGCCCCAGCATTTT. Its translation is CASSPSSGQIRNQPQHF.

The J gene is TRBJ1-6, the V gene TRBV5-5; D is ambiguous. V dropped 0 bases and J dropped 13 bases, with 11 bases sitting between them. The CDR3 is 13 amino acids. Germline CDR1 and CDR2: SGHKS and YYEKEE (reference sequence). CDR3 nucleotides: TGTGCCAGCAGCTTGGATCCCCACTTCCCCCTCCACTTT. As protein: CASSLDPHFPLHF.

This clone occurred a few times. J is TRBJ1-1 and V is TRBV6-5; D is possibly TRBD1 (5 bases). Trimming left V 0 bases short and J 9 bases short, with 11 bases between. The CDR3 spans 13 residues. Germline CDR1 is MNHEY and CDR2 is SVGAGI. The CDR3 region is CASSYSDSRQAFF. DNA for the CDR3: TGTGCCAGCAGTTACTCTGACAGTAGACAAGCTTTCTTT.

This chain joins TRBV10-3 and TRBJ1-2, with D possibly being TRBD1 (6 bases). This CDR3 contains 14 residues. CDR1 and CDR2 from the germline V gene are ENHRY and SYGVKD. Trimming pared 0 bases from V and 4 bases from J, leaving 9 bases between. The CDR3 DNA is TGTGCCATCAGTGAGTCACAGGGAGCCTATGGCTACACCTTC. The encoded protein is CAISESQGAYGYTF.

CDR3 bases: TGTGCCATCAGGAAGACTGGGGACAATGAGCAGTTCTTC. This encodes CAIRKTGDNEQFF. The V gene is TRBV10-3, the J gene TRBJ2-1; D is ambiguous. CDR1 ENHRY and CDR2 SYGVKD come from the germline V gene. V lost 6 bases and J lost 5, with 11 bases in between. CDR3 length: 13 amino acids.

In its sample, this clone was seen once. V gene TRBV2 combines with J gene TRBJ2-3; 14 bases agree with TRBD2. J gave up 2 bases and V 7 bases, and 2 bases lay outside the gene matches. Germline CDR1 and CDR2: SNHLY and FYNNEI. CDR3 length: 15 residues. As DNA, the CDR3 is TGTGCCAGCATGGGACTAGCGGGGGTCACAGATACGCAGTATTTT. Its translation: CASMGLAGVTDTQYF. Full variable domain (rest looked up from reference TRBV2 and TRBJ2-3): EPEVTQTPSHQVTQMGQEVILRCVPISNHLYFYWYRQILGQKVEFLVSFYNNEISEKSEIFDDQFSVERPDGSNFTLKIRSTKLEDSAMYFCASMGLAGVTDTQYFGPGTRLTVL.

The rearrangement uses TRBV19 and TRBJ1-1, with TRBD1 identical over 9 bases. This CDR3 is 15 amino acids long. Trimming cost V 0 bases and J 1 base; bases outside gene matches: 0. Germline V gene sequence: CDR1 LNHDA, CDR2 SQIVND (reference sequence). CDR3 nucleotides: TGTGCCAGTAGTATAGAGGACAGGGGGAACACTGAAGCTTTCTTT. Protein: CASSIEDRGNTEAFF.

This chain joins TRBV18 and TRBJ2-3; D uncertain. This CDR3 spans 15 amino acids. Per germline, CDR1 KGHSH and CDR2 LQKENI. V dropped 3 bases and J dropped 2 bases, with 12 bases sitting between them. Here the CDR3 DNA reads TGTGCCAGCTCACCGATCAGGATGGACACAGATACGCAGTATTTT. Translating gives CASSPIRMDTDTQYF.

The chain couples TRBV7-2 to TRBJ2-7, with TRBD2 matching 9 bases. The CDR3 is 14 residues long. V shed 5 bases, J shed 2 bases, and the junction held 4 bases outside the gene matches. The germline V gene has CDR1 SGHTA and CDR2 FQGNSA. The CDR3, as DNA: TGTGCCAGCAGCCCGCGGGAGGGCCCCTACGAGCAGTACTTC. Translated: CASSPREGPYEQYF. Complete variable domain (other parts from reference TRBV7-2 and TRBJ2-7): GAGVSQSPSNKVTEKGKDVELRCDPISGHTALYWYRQSLGQGLEFLIYFQGNSAPDKSGLPSDRFSAERTGGSVSTLTIQRTQQEDSAVYLCASSPREGPYEQYFGPGTRLTVT.

This chain joins TRBV24-1 and TRBJ1-1; D remains ambiguous. The CDR3 is made up of 13 amino acids. Trimming cost V 4 bases and J 10 bases, with 15 bases left between them. Germline V CDR1 and CDR2: KGHDR, SFDVKD. The DNA of the CDR3 is TGTGCCACCAGTGACGCTAGTAGGGAGGGAGCTTTCTTT. Protein product: CATSDASREGAFF.

This clone has just a few counts. Other DNA sequences within the sample encode an identical CDR3. CDR3 sequence: CASSSLWTGAGNTIYF. The CDR3 DNA reads TGTGCCAGCAGCTCTTTGTGGACAGGGGCTGGAAACACCATATATTTT. The rearrangement uses TRBV11-2 and TRBJ1-3, with TRBD1 matching 9 bases. V trimming: 4 bases; J trimming: 2 bases; junction bases outside the gene matches: 6. This CDR3 region has 16 residues. CDR1 is SGHAT and CDR2 is FQNNGV in the germline V gene. Looking up the rest from reference TRBV11-2 and TRBJ1-3 gives the full variable domain: EAGVAQSPRYKIIEKRQSVAFWCNPISGHATLYWYQQILGQGPKLLIQFQNNGVVDDSQLPKDRFSAERLKGVDSTLKIQPAKLEDSAVYLCASSSLWTGAGNTIYFGEGSWLTVV.

The chain links TRBV10-1 to TRBJ1-1; 8 bases are shared with TRBD1. The CDR3 consists of 14 residues. V gave up 4 bases and J gave up 5 bases; unmatched junction bases: 6. CDR1 is WNHNN, CDR2 SYGVQD, per germline (reference sequence). The CDR3 region is CASSGDRGKTEAFF. DNA of the CDR3: TGCGCCAGCAGTGGCGACAGGGGAAAGACTGAAGCTTTCTTT.

This clone was counted once. The genes are TRBV28 and TRBJ1-3, with D unresolved. V lost 3 bases to trimming and J lost 0 bases, with 9 bases between them. The germline CDR1 and CDR2 sequences are MDHEN and SYDVKM. This CDR3 contains 15 residues. CDR3 sequence (DNA): TGTGCCAGCAGTTTTTCTCTCTCCTCTGGAAACACCATATATTTT. Protein: CASSFSLSSGNTIYF.

The chain recombines TRBV19 with TRBJ1-1; 7 positions match TRBD1. Germline CDR1 reads LNHDA; CDR2 reads SQIVND (reference sequence). The CDR3 runs 14 residues. V lost 4 bases, J lost 1 base, and 3 bases stayed unmatched. DNA of the CDR3: TGTGCCAGTAGTAAAGGACAGGAGAACACTGAAGCTTTCTTT. Translated, it gives CASSKGQENTEAFF.

The chain couples TRBV28 to TRBJ1-3, with D possibly being TRBD1 (6 bases). V was clipped by 4 bases and J by 4 bases, with 11 bases between them. The CDR3 runs 14 residues. CDR1 and CDR2 from the germline V gene are MDHEN and SYDVKM. In nucleotides, the CDR3 is TGTGCCAGCAGTTACGGGACACCCGGAAACACCATATATTTT. This translates into CASSYGTPGNTIYF.

This chain connects TRBV19 to TRBJ1-2, with TRBD1 identical over 11 bases. Germline lookup yields CDR1 LNHDA and CDR2 SQIVND (reference sequence). The J segment lost 4 bases and the V segment lost 6 bases, leaving 7 bases of the junction unmatched. The CDR3 has 15 residues. For the CDR3, the DNA is TGTGCCAGTAGAAGTGGACAGGGGGCCTTCTATGGCTACACCTTC. This translates into CASRSGQGAFYGYTF.

This clone has just one count. V gene TRBV28 combines with J gene TRBJ1-5, with D possibly TRBD1 on 5 matching bases. V lost 2 bases to trimming and J lost 2 bases, with 13 bases between them. Germline CDR1 is MDHEN and CDR2 is SYDVKM. The CDR3 has 16 residues. The CDR3 protein is CASSLGARSGNQPQHF. CDR3 DNA: TGTGCCAGCAGTTTAGGGGCCAGGAGTGGCAATCAGCCCCAGCATTTT.

This clone turned up a few times. The rearrangement joins TRBV5-6 to TRBJ1-3; perhaps TRBD1 as D (6 bases). Trimming cost V 3 bases and J 6 bases, with 10 bases left between them. Germline V CDR1 and CDR2: SGHDT, YYEEEE. The CDR3 spans 13 residues. The CDR3 loop is CASSYGQLNTIYF. CDR3 nucleotides: TGTGCCAGCAGCTACGGACAGTTAAACACCATATATTTT.

V usage is TRBV6-5 and J usage is TRBJ1-2; possible D gene TRBD1, 6 bases. CDR1 is MNHEY and CDR2 is SVGAGI in the germline V gene. V was cut by 5 bases and J by 8 bases, with 15 bases left in between. This CDR3 has 13 amino acids. This CDR3 is CASSKPGTPGYTF. CDR3 nucleotide sequence: TGTGCCAGCAGTAAACCTGGGACACCAGGCTACACCTTC.

This chain joins TRBV19 and TRBJ1-5; D possibly corresponds to TRBD1 (5 bases). CDR1 is LNHDA, CDR2 SQIVND, per germline (reference sequence). The length of the CDR3 is 18 residues. Trimming removed 5 bases at V and 4 bases at J, with 24 bases between. For the CDR3, the DNA is TGTGCCAGTAGTTCACCCCCCGGGACGGCGAGGGTTAATCAGCCCCAGCATTTT. Translated, it gives CASSSPPGTARVNQPQHF.

This clone has only one observation. The chain joins TRBV28 to TRBJ2-3, with a possible D match to TRBD1 (6 bases). There are 14 residues in the CDR3. Germline V gene data show CDR1 as MDHEN and CDR2 as SYDVKM. The ends were cut back, 6 bases at V and 3 bases at J, with 13 bases in the middle. The CDR3 is CASSPAGTTDTQYF. The CDR3, as DNA: TGTGCCAGCAGCCCCGCCGGGACAACAGATACGCAGTATTTT.

The V call is TRBV28, the J call TRBJ2-6; perhaps TRBD1 as D (5 bases). The germline V gene encodes CDR1 MDHEN and CDR2 SYDVKM. The CDR3 consists of 16 residues. V lost 3 bases, J lost 0 bases, and 9 bases lay in between. The CDR3 bases are TGTGCCAGCAGTTTTGGGGCGAGCTCTGGGGCCAACGTCCTGACTTTC. Protein sequence: CASSFGASSGANVLTF.